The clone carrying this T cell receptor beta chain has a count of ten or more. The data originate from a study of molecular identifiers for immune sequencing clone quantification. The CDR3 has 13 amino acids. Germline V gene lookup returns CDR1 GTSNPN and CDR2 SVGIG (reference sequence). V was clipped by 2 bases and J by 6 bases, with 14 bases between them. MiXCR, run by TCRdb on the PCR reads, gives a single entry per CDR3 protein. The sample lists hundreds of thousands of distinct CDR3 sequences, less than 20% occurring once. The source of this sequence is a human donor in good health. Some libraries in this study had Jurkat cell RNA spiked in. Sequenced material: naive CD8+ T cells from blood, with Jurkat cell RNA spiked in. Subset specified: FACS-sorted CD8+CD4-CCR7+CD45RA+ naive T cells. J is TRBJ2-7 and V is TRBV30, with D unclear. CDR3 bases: TGTGCCTGGAGTCTTAGTACTACGGCCGAGCAGTACTTC. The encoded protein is CAWSLSTTAEQYF. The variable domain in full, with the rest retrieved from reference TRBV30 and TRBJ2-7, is SQTIHQWPATLVQPVGSPLSLECTVEGTSNPNLYWYRQAAGRGLQLLFYSVGIGQISSEVPQNLSASRPQDRQFILSSKKLLLSDSGFYLCAWSLSTTAEQYFGPGTRLTVT.